This T cell receptor (beta chain) was obtained from a study of blood T cell repertoires in COVID-19. Study-wide context: Collection of acute and convalescent COVID-19 samples took place in the United States, Italy and Spain. The cDNA or gDNA used as material had been derived from T cells, B-cell-depleted T cells, or PBMCs.

The germline gives CDR1 SGHTA, CDR2 FQGNSA. V lost 5 bases and J lost 6; bases outside the gene matches: 15. CDR3 size: 16 residues. In the authors' methods: Counts of nucleated cells, estimated from reference gene primer amplification, were obtained. This table comes from immunoSEQ multiplex PCR, and its TCRdb copy is limited to in-frame clones, with some not included. The V and J calls and the clone size are those of that table, but D and trimming were determined from the DNA. The sample lists approximately 140,000 clones; about nine tenths were seen once. The origin of this receptor is a woman in her sixties or seventies with active or convalescent COVID-19. This chain connects TRBV7-2 to TRBJ1-1, with 7 bases fitting TRBD1. The sequenced material came from peripheral blood. The CDR3: CASSGMQGGLNAEAFF. CDR3 DNA sequence: TGTGCCAGCAGCGGCATGCAGGGGGGACTCAACGCTGAAGCTTTCTTT.